The subject of this entry is one TCR beta chain. Its antigen remains unidentified. These data originate in a study of blood T cells in healthy people across ages. This CDR3 is built from 14 residues. Looked up from germline, CDR1 is SGHTA and CDR2 is FQGNSA. The V end was cut by 4 bases, the J end by 0 bases, with 9 bases between. The use of a sample-barcoded 5' primer and a J-beta primer mix characterized a second PCR of roughly 6 to 11 cycles. Using its own MiXCR run on the 5' RACE reads, TCRdb lists one record per CDR3 protein. This table has hundreds of thousands of distinct CDR3 sequences, 58% appearing once. Study-level findings and limits: TCR beta diversity correlated strongly with naive T cell percentage.

The donors, all healthy, were Caucasians living in Russia, aged 6 to 90. The source of this sequence is a man younger than 40 in good health. The specimen was blood. The rearrangement links TRBV7-2 to TRBJ2-5; D not resolved. For the CDR3, the DNA is TGTGCCAGCAGCTATAACACGTACCAAGAGACCCAGTACTTC. It specifies CASSYNTYQETQYF. Together with reference TRBV7-2 and TRBJ2-5, the CDR3 gives the full variable domain: GAGVSQSPSNKVTEKGKDVELRCDPISGHTALYWYRQSLGQGLEFLIYFQGNSAPDKSGLPSDRFSAERTGGSVSTLTIQRTQQEDSAVYLCASSYNTYQETQYFGPGTRLLVL.